Listed here are 11 T cell receptor beta chains from one sample, sequenced in a study of T and B cells in COVID-19 patients. Multiplex PCR with BIOMED2 TRB-A/B primer pools amplified TRB rearrangements. TCRdb reprocessed the multiplex PCR reads via MiXCR and lists one record per CDR3 protein. The table lists 13,000 to 15,000 distinct CDR3 sequences, 28% of them singletons. Blood genomic DNA input for TRB amplification was 250-500 ng. Sequenced material: blood. The receptors were gathered from a human donor who had recovered from COVID-19.

This clonotype was observed many times. This chain joins TRBV19 and TRBJ2-7; possible D gene TRBD2, 7 bases. Per germline, CDR1 LNHDA and CDR2 SQIVND (reference sequence). The CDR3 loop spans 15 amino acids. V lost 7 bases, J lost 2 bases, and 18 bases lay in between. CDR3 loop: CASTGGAATTYEQYF. CDR3 bases: TGTGCCAGTACTGGGGGGGCAGCTACGACCTACGAGCAGTACTTC.

This clonotype was detected many times. The CDR3 coding sequence is TGTGCCAGCAGCCCCCTCGAACGGGGGACCGGGGAGCTGTTTTTT. This encodes CASSPLERGTGELFF. The chain combines TRBV12-3 or TRBV12-4 with TRBJ2-2; D might be TRBD2 (6 bases). The CDR3 is made up of 15 amino acids. The V gene lost 6 bases and the J gene lost 5 bases, with 16 bases spanning the gap.

This clonotype was observed at least ten times. The chain carries TRBV12-3 or TRBV12-4 and TRBJ2-7, with D uncertain. V was shortened by 0 bases and J by 6 bases, with 6 bases between the two germline ends. The length of the CDR3 is 12 residues. This CDR3 reads CASSLAFSEQYF. CDR3 bases: TGTGCCAGCAGTTTAGCGTTTAGCGAGCAGTACTTC.

This clonotype occurred a few times. The CDR3 DNA reads as TGTGCCAGCAGCCTTGGGGGGCCCTACGAGCAGTACTTC. It yields the protein CASSLGGPYEQYF. The rearrangement uses TRBV7-9 and TRBJ2-7; either TRBD1 or TRBD2 may supply D (6 bases each). This CDR3 contains 13 residues. Germline assignment: CDR1 SEHNR and CDR2 FQNEAQ (reference sequence). Trimming stripped 5 bases from V and 2 bases from J, with 10 bases between.

The J gene is TRBJ2-5, the V gene TRBV7-9; D might be TRBD1 (6 bases). Germline assignment: CDR1 SEHNR and CDR2 FQNEAQ (reference sequence). The CDR3 has 15 amino acids. Trimming removed 5 bases at V and 4 bases at J, with 17 bases between. The CDR3 is CASSLTGHRGETQYF. DNA of the CDR3: TGTGCCAGCAGCCTGACGGGACACCGAGGAGAGACCCAGTACTTC.

This clonotype has only a few counts. Here the CDR3 reads CASSFEGYTIYF. Here the CDR3 DNA reads TGTGCCAGCAGCTTTGAGGGATACACCATATATTTT. The genes are TRBV5-5 and TRBJ1-3; D call uncertain. The CDR3 has 12 amino acids. Germline loops: CDR1 SGHKS, CDR2 YYEKEE (reference sequence). V was shortened by 2 bases and J by 8 bases, with 8 bases between the two germline ends.

Sample share makes this clonotype medium-sized (0.01 to 0.1%). The gene calls are TRBV19 and TRBJ2-1, with 12 bases fitting TRBD2. The germline V gene encodes CDR1 LNHDA and CDR2 SQIVND (reference sequence). J lost 3 bases, V lost 5 bases, and 8 bases had no gene match. The CDR3 extends over 17 amino acids. CDR3 residues: CASSDYSGLAGYNEQFF. In DNA form, the CDR3 reads TGTGCCAGTAGTGATTACTCGGGACTAGCGGGCTACAATGAGCAGTTCTTC.

This clonotype was observed a handful of times. Mismatch with germline at one junction end may stem from a read error. CDR3 amino acids: CASSPRGGTQQAFF. CDR3 DNA: TGCGCCAGCAGCCCCCGTGGGGGGACCCAGCAAGCTTTCTTT. J is TRBJ1-1 and V is TRBV5-6; D might be TRBD1 (5 bases). Looked up from germline, CDR1 is SGHDT and CDR2 is YYEEEE. CDR3 length equals 14 residues.

CDR3 nucleotides: TGTGCCAGCAGCTTGGCTCGAGGGGGGGGCTTTGTTGGGAGAGTTGGGACCCACAATGAGCAGTTCTTC. This translates into CASSLARGGGFVGRVGTHNEQFF. This chain uses TRBV5-6 with TRBJ2-1; D might be TRBD2 (7 bases). The CDR3 has 23 residues. V lost 0 bases and J 5 bases, leaving 36 bases between the germline ends. The germline V gene has CDR1 SGHDT and CDR2 YYEEEE. The variable domain in full, with the rest retrieved from reference TRBV5-6 and TRBJ2-1, is DAGVTQSPTHLIKTRGQQVTLRCSPKSGHDTVSWYQQALGQGPQFIFQYYEEEERQRGNFPDRFSGHQFPNYSSELNVNALLLGDSALYLCASSLARGGGFVGRVGTHNEQFFGPGTRLTVL.

This clonotype came up a few times. This rearrangement joins TRBV10-3 to TRBJ2-1; 7 bases line up with TRBD2. The germline V gene has CDR1 ENHRY and CDR2 SYGVKD. The CDR3 totals 15 residues. The V gene end was trimmed by 2 bases and the J gene end by 6 bases; junction bases not matched to a gene: 7. The CDR3 DNA follows: TGTGCCATCAGTGAGAAGGGACTACATTCCAATGAGCAGTTCTTC. Residues: CAISEKGLHSNEQFF.

This clonotype appeared a few times. The gene calls are TRBV5-1 and TRBJ2-7; 7 nucleotides line up with TRBD1. The CDR3 sequence is 14 residues long. V lost 1 base and J lost 2; bases outside the gene matches: 3. Germline-derived CDR1 and CDR2 are SGHRS and YFSETQ. The CDR3 loop is CASSLRQGPYEQYF. DNA for the CDR3: TGCGCCAGCAGCTTGAGACAGGGTCCCTACGAGCAGTACTTC.